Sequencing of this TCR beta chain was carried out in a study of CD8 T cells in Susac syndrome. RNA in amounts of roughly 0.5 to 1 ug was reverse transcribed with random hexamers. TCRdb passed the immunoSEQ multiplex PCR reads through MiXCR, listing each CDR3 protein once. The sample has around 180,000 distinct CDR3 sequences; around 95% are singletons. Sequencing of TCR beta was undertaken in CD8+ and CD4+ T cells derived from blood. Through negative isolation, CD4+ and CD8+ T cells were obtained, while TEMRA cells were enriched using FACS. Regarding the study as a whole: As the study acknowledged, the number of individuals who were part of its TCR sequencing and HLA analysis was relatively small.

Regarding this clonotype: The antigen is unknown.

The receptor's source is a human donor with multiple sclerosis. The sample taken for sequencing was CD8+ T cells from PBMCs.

CDR3 nucleotide sequence: TGCAGCGTTGGTGGGTGGTGGGAGACCCAGTACTTC. The encoded protein is CSVGGWWETQYF. The V and J genes are TRBV29-1 and TRBJ2-5; D gene uncertain. Germline lookup yields CDR1 SQVTM and CDR2 ANQGSEA. The germline V and J ends were trimmed by 4 bases and 5 bases, with 11 bases remaining between them. This CDR3 contains 12 residues.